This T cell receptor (beta chain) was sequenced during a study of T cell changes during pregnancy in multiple sclerosis. The table came from immunoSEQ multiplex PCR; TCRdb's copy has only in-frame clones and leaves some out. This sample yields roughly 100,000 clones, of which just over 90% are seen a single time; roughly 3.5% belongs to the top ten. This CDR3 contains 15 residues. The V segment lost 1 base and the J segment 5 bases; nucleotides outside the gene matches: 5. CDR1 is GTSNPN, CDR2 SVGIG, per germline (reference sequence). The rearrangement joins TRBV30 to TRBJ2-5; 12 nucleotides line up with TRBD2. Material: peripheral blood, obtained after pregnancy. The TCR originated in a female donor with multiple sclerosis, enrolled in a pregnancy study. This CDR3 reads CAWSAKLAGGETQYF. For the CDR3, the DNA is TGTGCCTGGAGTGCCAAACTAGCGGGGGGTGAGACCCAGTACTTC. Combining the CDR3 with reference TRBV30 and TRBJ2-5 gives the whole variable domain SQTIHQWPATLVQPVGSPLSLECTVEGTSNPNLYWYRQAAGRGLQLLFYSVGIGQISSEVPQNLSASRPQDRQFILSSKKLLLSDSGFYLCAWSAKLAGGETQYFGPGTRLLVL.